This T cell receptor (beta chain) was sequenced for a study of PD-1 blockade in classical Hodgkin lymphoma. Study background: Intravenous nivolumab at 3 mg/kg was given to patients every 2 weeks.

Patients all relapsed after autologous stem cell transplantation, and there was variation in brentuximab vedotin exposure. CDR1 is MRHNA and CDR2 is SNTAGT in the germline V gene. V lost 6 bases and J lost 0, with 13 bases in between. The CDR3 has 15 residues. TCRdb's table, derived via immunoSEQ multiplex PCR, lists solely in-frame clones and lacks some. Of some 100,000 clones in the sample, about nine tenths are singletons; the top ten hold over 2.5%. Regarding this clone: The antigen is unknown.

Study outcomes and limitations: The drivers behind the repertoire differences, possibly disease activity or prior therapy, remain undefined.

This rearrangement joins TRBV6-4 to TRBJ2-3; D may be TRBD1 (5 bases). The receptor's source is a human donor with classical Hodgkin lymphoma. The sequenced sample was peripheral blood mononuclear cells (PBMCs), obtained at baseline. DNA of the CDR3: TGTGCCAGCAGCCAGGGCCGATCTAGCACAGATACGCAGTATTTT. Encoded protein: CASSQGRSSTDTQYF.